A single sample gave rise to the 12 T cell receptor beta chains below, sequenced in a study of T-cell reconstitution after alpha-beta-depleted transplantation in children (dated by TCRdb to between 2015 and 2016). Libraries were constructed by PCR. Data came from an Illumina HiSeq 2500. TCR library preparation used molecular barcoding, with unique molecular identifiers applied to normalize quantification of the TCRbeta repertoire. The raw public reads went through TCRdb reprocessing: fastp at Q25, MiXCR clone calling, in-frame beta chains kept. Entries are consolidated by CDR3 protein sequence, retaining the most common genes and DNA. A total of about 640,000 distinct CDR3 sequences appear in this sample, roughly 15% of them only once. Together, the top ten hold over 0.95% of the sample. The sample here was PBMCs from the stem cell graft donor, taken from the stem cell graft. The receptors were sampled from a human donor who donated a stem cell graft to a child with acute myeloid leukemia.

This clonotype showed up just a few times. The chain joins TRBV9 to TRBJ2-1, with 13 positions matching TRBD2. Trimming removed 1 base from V and 7 bases from J; junction bases left unmatched: 8. Germline-derived CDR1 and CDR2 are SGDLS and YYNGEE. The CDR3 is 17 residues long. This CDR3 is CASSVTSGGVGRNEQFF. In DNA form, the CDR3 reads TGTGCCAGCAGCGTAACTAGCGGGGGGGTAGGTAGGAATGAGCAGTTCTTC. Filled out from reference TRBV9 and TRBJ2-1, the complete variable domain reads DSGVTQTPKHLITATGQRVTLRCSPRSGDLSVYWYQQSLDQGLQFLIQYYNGEERAKGNILERFSAQQFPDLHSELNLSSLELGDSALYFCASSVTSGGVGRNEQFFGPGTRLTVL.

The V call is TRBV10-3, the J call TRBJ1-5, with TRBD1 matching over 7 bases. CDR3 length equals 14 residues. In germline, CDR1 is ENHRY, CDR2 SYGVKD. J was trimmed by 6 bases and V by 7 bases; bases with no gene match: 9. The CDR3 DNA reads as TGTGCCATCAATTCTCGACAGGGAGGTCAGCCCCAGCATTTT. Its protein product is CAINSRQGGQPQHF.

This chain uses TRBV12-3 or TRBV12-4 with TRBJ2-5; 10 positions match TRBD2. Losses at the gene ends were 3 bases for V and 2 bases for J; bases not matched to a gene: 6. CDR3 length: 16 amino acids. This CDR3 reads CASSFPTSGHQETQYF. The CDR3 DNA follows: TGTGCCAGCAGTTTCCCGACTAGCGGGCATCAAGAGACCCAGTACTTC.

This clonotype was seen only a few times. The chain carries TRBV25-1 and TRBJ1-5; the match to TRBD1 covers 8 bases. CDR3 length equals 17 residues. Germline CDR1 reads MGHDK; CDR2 reads SYGVNS. V was pared by 8 bases and J by 0 bases, with 12 bases of the junction left unmatched. CDR3 sequence: CASSEGTGAYSNQPQHF. The CDR3 DNA reads as TGTGCCAGCTCCGAGGGGACAGGTGCTTATAGCAATCAGCCCCAGCATTTT.

This clonotype has more than one count but fewer than ten. The chain has TRBV6-7 and TRBJ2-1, with D hard to call. TRBV6-7 is annotated as an ORF whose role is uncertain. CDR3 length: 14 amino acids. Trimming stripped 7 bases from V and 0 bases from J, with 10 bases between. The CDR3 spells CASTVTSSYNEQFF. The CDR3 DNA is TGTGCCAGCACTGTGACAAGCTCCTACAATGAGCAGTTCTTC.

In this sample, this clonotype turned up many times. This sequence joins TRBV20-1 and TRBJ1-2; weak D call: TRBD1 (5 bases). Germline lookup yields CDR1 DFQATT and CDR2 SNEGSKA (reference sequence). This CDR3 has 15 amino acids. Between the trimmed V and J ends, which lost 0 bases and 4 bases, there was a span of 15 bases. The CDR3 reads CSAREPSTALYGYTF. The CDR3 nucleotides read TGCAGTGCTAGAGAACCGTCGACAGCCCTCTATGGCTACACCTTC.

The rearrangement uses TRBV7-9 and TRBJ2-7, with TRBD2 matching 7 bases. CDR3 size: 13 residues. CDR1 is SEHNR, CDR2 FQNEAQ, per germline (reference sequence). J lost 5 bases, V lost 4 bases, and 5 bases had no gene match. CDR3 DNA sequence: TGTGCCAGCAGCTGGGGGGGAGACGACGAGCAGTACTTC. Translation gives CASSWGGDDEQYF.

Regarding this clonotype: An end of the junction differs from the germline gene, which may be a read error. This chain links TRBV20-1 with TRBJ1-1; possible D gene TRBD1, 5 bases. CDR1 is DFQATT, CDR2 SNEGSKA, per germline (reference sequence). CDR3 length: 17 amino acids. The CDR3 bases are TGCTGTGCTAGAGACCGGAGGCGTGGACAAATGAACACTGAAGCTTTCTTT. Translation: CCARDRRRGQMNTEAFF.

This clonotype came up a few times. This chain links TRBV24-1 with TRBJ1-5; D is perhaps TRBD1 (5 bases). Germline CDR1 KGHDR, CDR2 SFDVKD. The CDR3 has 17 residues. V lost 4 bases, J lost 2 bases, and 17 bases lay in between. This CDR3 is CATSDPELGVGNQPQHF. CDR3 in DNA: TGTGCCACCAGTGACCCTGAGTTAGGGGTGGGCAATCAGCCCCAGCATTTT.

This clonotype was detected many times. V is TRBV20-1 and J is TRBJ2-7, with D uncertain. Trimming took off 3 bases at V and 4 bases at J, with 13 bases between the two ends. Germline V gene lookup returns CDR1 DFQATT and CDR2 SNEGSKA (reference sequence). The CDR3 contains 13 residues. Here the CDR3 reads CSARAPDGYEQYF. The DNA for the CDR3 is TGCAGTGCTAGGGCTCCGGACGGATACGAGCAGTACTTC.

This clonotype was seen repeatedly, ten times or more. This sequence joins TRBV5-5 and TRBJ2-1; D is perhaps TRBD1 (6 bases). The ends were cut back, 4 bases at V and 4 bases at J, with 6 bases in the middle. In germline, CDR1 is SGHKS, CDR2 YYEKEE (reference sequence). CDR3 length: 12 residues. CDR3 in DNA: TGTGCCAGCAGCGGACAGTACAATGAGCAGTTCTTC. This sequence encodes CASSGQYNEQFF.

This clonotype has at least ten counts. This chain connects TRBV13 to TRBJ1-1; 12 nucleotides align to TRBD1. The CDR3 has 17 amino acids. Germline-derived CDR1 and CDR2 are PRHDT and FYEKMQ (reference sequence). J gave up 1 base and V 4 bases, and 7 bases lay outside the gene matches. The CDR3 region has the DNA TGTGCCAGCAGCTCCTGGGGGACAGGGGGCCGGAACACTGAAGCTTTCTTT. Amino acid sequence: CASSSWGTGGRNTEAFF.